A selection of T cell receptor beta chains follows, all from one sample in a study of CD8 T cells in Susac syndrome. TCRdb reprocessed the immunoSEQ multiplex PCR reads via MiXCR and lists one record per CDR3 protein. The sample shows tens of thousands of distinct CDR3 sequences, 96% of them seen only once. Input material: CD4+ T cells from PBMCs. These receptors were obtained from a human donor with multiple sclerosis. Each CDR3 is given with its conserved first and last residue. A D gene is named only where the DNA matches it firmly. The size field is filled for only some rows; it gives once, few, many or a size class.

TRBV3-1	-	-	TRBJ1-1	TGTGCCAGCTCCACGGCGAGCAAAAACGGTGAAGCTTTCTTT	CASSTASKNGEAFF
TRBV2	-	-	TRBJ1-2	TGTGCCAGCAGTGACCGGACCTCTAACTATGGCTACACCTTC	CASSDRTSNYGYTF
TRBV3-1	-	-	TRBJ1-1	TGTGCCAGCAGCCTCCGGGGTGTGGGCACTGAAGCTTTCTTT	CASSLRGVGTEAFF
TRBV7-9	-	-	TRBJ1-2	TGTGCCAGCAGCTTAAATGCGGAATTTGGCTACACCTTC	CASSLNAEFGYTF
TRBV28	once	-	TRBJ2-6	TGTGCCAGCACCCTAGGGAGTTCTGGGGCCAACGTCCTGACTTTC	CASTLGSSGANVLTF
TRBV3-1	-	-	TRBJ1-5	TGTGCCAGCAGCCAAGTCTGGGGCAGCAATCAGCCCCAGCATTTT	CASSQVWGSNQPQHF
TRBV20-1	once	-	TRBJ2-3	TGCAGTGCTCCCCAAATTGGTACGCAGTATTTT	CSAPQIGTQYF
TRBV12-3/TRBV12-4	-	TRBD2	TRBJ2-3	TGTGCCAGCAGTCCAGGGACTAGCGGGGGGCTCGGGGCTACGCAGTATTTT	CASSPGTSGGLGATQYF
TRBV21-1	once	-	TRBJ2-7	TGTGCCAGCAGCAAAGAAACAGTGCCCTTTTACGAGCAGTACTTC	CASSKETVPFYEQYF
TRBV7-2	-	-	TRBJ2-7	TGTGCCAGCAGCTCGCGACAAGGGAACGAGCAGTACTTC	CASSSRQGNEQYF
TRBV3-1	-	TRBD2	TRBJ2-5	TGTGCCAGCACCCTAGTAGCGGGGGGTAGAGAGACCCAGTACTTC	CASTLVAGGRETQYF
TRBV30	-	-	TRBJ1-6	TGTGCCTGGAGGGACACCTCCAATTCACCCCTCCACTTT	CAWRDTSNSPLHF
TRBV5-6	-	-	TRBJ1-2	TGTGCCAGCAGCTTAAAGGTACCCTATGGCTACACCTTC	CASSLKVPYGYTF
TRBV20-1	once	TRBD1	TRBJ2-7	TGCAGTGCTAGAGCGGACAGGGGTACCGAGCAGTACTTC	CSARADRGTEQYF
TRBV6-4	-	TRBD2	TRBJ2-5	TGTGCCAGCTGGGGGGGATCCGAGACCCAGTACTTC	CASWGGSETQYF
TRBV28	-	-	TRBJ2-7	TGTGCCAGCAGTATGGGACGGGCCCTCTCGGGCGAGCAGTACTTC	CASSMGRALSGEQYF
TRBV11-2	-	TRBD1	TRBJ2-7	TGTGCCAGCAGCTTACGGACAGGGGGGGATGAGCAGTACTTC	CASSLRTGGDEQYF
TRBV29-1	-	-	TRBJ1-2	TGCAGCGTCCGGGATCCCACTAACTATGGCTACACCTTC	CSVRDPTNYGYTF
TRBV20-1	-	-	TRBJ2-1	TGCAGTGCTCTAAGGGAGGTGGTGCAGTTCTTC	CSALREVVQFF
TRBV6-5	-	TRBD1	TRBJ2-5	TGTGCCAGCAGGCCCGACAGGGTCTCGCGGGAGACCCAGTACTTC	CASRPDRVSRETQYF
TRBV30	-	-	TRBJ1-1	TGTGCCTGGGGACGGACTATGAACACTGAAGCTTTCTTT	CAWGRTMNTEAFF
TRBV7-6	-	-	TRBJ2-7	TGTGCCAGCAGCTTAGTTGGCCCTCACTCCTACGAGCAGTACTTC	CASSLVGPHSYEQYF
TRBV29-1	-	-	TRBJ2-3	TGCAGCGTTGAATCGCCGACAGGCCGTAGCACAGATACGCAGTATTTT	CSVESPTGRSTDTQYF
TRBV4-1	once	-	TRBJ2-5	TGCGCCAGCAGCCATCCGGCGAAGCTAAGGGAGACCCAGTACTTC	CASSHPAKLRETQYF
TRBV27	-	-	TRBJ1-5	TGTGCCAGCAGTCTACGGACTGGGAATCAGCCCCAGCATTTT	CASSLRTGNQPQHF
TRBV18	-	TRBD2	TRBJ2-3	TGTGCCAGCTCACCGAGCGGGGGCCGTAGCACAGATACGCAGTATTTT	CASSPSGGRSTDTQYF
TRBV27	-	TRBD1	TRBJ1-6	TGTGCCAGCAGCACAGGGGAATCACCCCTCCACTTT	CASSTGESPLHF
TRBV5-1	-	TRBD1	TRBJ2-1	TGCGCCAGCAGCTCCGGACAGGTCGCCTACAATGAGCAGTTCTTC	CASSSGQVAYNEQFF
TRBV28	-	TRBD2	TRBJ2-5	TGTGCCAGCAGTTCGGGACTAGCGGGGAGGGAGACCCAGTACTTC	CASSSGLAGRETQYF
TRBV6-1	-	-	TRBJ2-3	TGTGCCAGCAGTGCACAGGGTTCCACAGATACGCAGTATTTT	CASSAQGSTDTQYF
TRBV7-9	-	-	TRBJ2-7	TGTGCCAGCAGCCCCCGAGGGGCGACCGAGCAGTACTTC	CASSPRGATEQYF
TRBV5-1	-	TRBD1	TRBJ2-7	TGCGCCAGCAGCAATGGGGGACAGGGGATCTCCTACGAGCAGTACTTC	CASSNGGQGISYEQYF
TRBV20-1	-	TRBD2	TRBJ2-3	TGCAGTGCCCAACGAGCCCTAGCGGGGGAATACACAGATACGCAGTATTTT	CSAQRALAGEYTDTQYF
TRBV9	-	-	TRBJ1-5	TGTGCCAGCAGCGTGGGCCCCAATCAGCCCCAGCATTTT	CASSVGPNQPQHF
TRBV20-1	once	TRBD2	TRBJ2-3	TGCACCACCCCTTTGGGGGGGGGAACAGATACGCAGTATTTT	CTTPLGGGTDTQYF
TRBV6-2/TRBV6-3	-	TRBD2	TRBJ2-5	TGTGCCAGCAGAGGACTAGCGGGGACCCAGTACTTC	CASRGLAGTQYF
TRBV7-2	-	-	TRBJ2-2	TGTGCCAGCAGCTTCCGGGGGCCAACGAACACCGGGGAGCTGTTTTTT	CASSFRGPTNTGELFF